This T cell receptor beta chain was profiled in a study of Ad26.COV2.S vaccination and SARS-CoV-2 variants. On the study more broadly: Administration of Ad26.COV2.S was intramuscular, either once or twice 56 days apart.

The data were produced by immunoSEQ multiplex PCR, yet TCRdb's version contains in-frame clones alone and is incomplete. The sample contains about half a million clones, 89% of which appear only once. The study's findings and limits: The study found higher spike-specific TCR breadth in vaccine than placebo recipients. With respect to non-spike TCR breadth, vaccine and placebo recipients were similar. The analyses of TCR breadth and depth may have understated the size of total T cell responses.

Regarding treatment: around 19 received Ad26.COV2.S at low or high dose, single or two shots; about 5 received placebo; per-sample allocation not given. Vaccine and placebo recipients were sampled on day 63 after the first injection. The germline V gene encodes CDR1 SGHNT and CDR2 YYREEE (reference sequence). The CDR3 has 17 amino acids. Trimming removed 4 bases from V and 6 bases from J; junction bases left unmatched: 12. For this clone: The antigen is undetermined.

V gene TRBV5-4 combines with J gene TRBJ2-1; TRBD2 agrees at 11 bases. The sample consisted of peripheral blood, taken in a trial of Ad26.COV2.S vaccine versus placebo. The TCR comes from a person between 18 and 65 years old who received the Ad26.COV2.S COVID-19 vaccine or a placebo. CDR3 nucleotide sequence: TGTGCCAGCAGCCGATCCGGGGTAGCGGGAGGGTTCAATGAGCAGTTCTTC. Amino acids: CASSRSGVAGGFNEQFF.